This T cell receptor (beta chain) derives from a study of PD-1 blockade in mismatch repair-deficient tumors. Study-wide background: Patients had over ten mismatch repair-deficient cancer types and were previously treated and progressing.

Assay used: immunoSEQ multiplex PCR; TCRdb lists only in-frame clones, some missing. This table has roughly 130,000 clones, roughly 90% appearing once. TCRs were sequenced from a few patients responding to pembrolizumab. The CDR3 has 13 amino acids. Germline CDR1 reads MNHNS; CDR2 reads SASEGT. V was trimmed by 2 bases and J by 5 bases, leaving 9 bases between them. The chain links TRBV6-1 to TRBJ2-5; D is possibly TRBD2 (6 bases). The sequencing used peripheral blood, collected approximately 73 weeks after starting pembrolizumab. This TCR derives from an adult with mismatch repair-deficient cancer. The CDR3 sequence: CASSESGRETQYF. DNA for the CDR3: TGTGCCAGCAGTGAAAGCGGGCGGGAGACCCAGTACTTC.